This is a list of T cell receptor beta chains from one sample in a study of identical twins. TCRdb analysed the 5' RACE reads with MiXCR anew, one entry per CDR3 protein. Seen here are roughly 720,000 distinct CDR3 sequences, around a sixth observed once, and the top ten hold around 13%. Separately, the same data were catalogued under a study of T cells expressing NK-cell markers.

Material: PBMCs. Receptors were obtained from a woman aged 18-35 years in good health. Each CDR3 is given with its conserved first and last residue. The order of the fields is V gene, J gene, clone size, D gene, CDR3 protein, CDR3 DNA. D genes are given only for firm matches. Where a row states a size, it is once, few, many or the class of an expanded clone; other rows omit it.

>TRBV7-2|TRBJ1-2|few|TRBD1
CASSSGDRTIYGYTF
TGTGCCAGCAGCTCAGGGGACAGGACTATCTATGGCTACACCTTC
>TRBV13|TRBJ2-1|.|.
CASSLASEIPFF
TGTGCCAGCAGCTTGGCTAGCGAGATCCCGTTCTTC
>TRBV5-1|TRBJ2-5|few|.
CASSLEADQETQYF
TGCGCCAGCAGCTTGGAGGCGGATCAAGAGACCCAGTACTTC
>TRBV7-2|TRBJ1-2|.|.
CASSKAPITYGYTF
TGTGCCAGCAGCAAAGCCCCGATCACCTATGGCTACACCTTC
>TRBV5-1|TRBJ2-2|few|.
CASSLILGPNTGELFF
TGCGCCAGCAGCTTAATTTTAGGTCCAAACACCGGGGAGCTGTTTTTT
>TRBV29-1|TRBJ2-2|once|.
CSVGGHDLNTGELFF
TGCAGCGTAGGGGGACACGATTTAAACACCGGGGAGCTGTTTTTT
>TRBV12-3/TRBV12-4|TRBJ1-2|few|TRBD1
CASRPDRVPNGYTF
TGTGCCAGCAGACCTGACAGGGTACCAAATGGCTACACCTTC
>TRBV3-1|TRBJ2-1|few|.
CASSQELRLESNEQFF
TGTGCCAGCAGCCAAGAACTGCGACTAGAATCCAATGAGCAGTTCTTC
>TRBV20-1|TRBJ2-1|.|TRBD1
CSASHRGYNEQFF
TGCAGTGCTAGTCACAGGGGATACAATGAGCAGTTCTTC
>TRBV20-1|TRBJ1-1|.|.
CSAAPGVTEAFF
TGCAGTGCAGCACCAGGAGTCACTGAAGCTTTCTTT
>TRBV7-9|TRBJ1-4|few|.
CASSAPAGYNEKLFF
TGTGCCAGCAGCGCTCCAGCGGGCTATAATGAAAAACTGTTTTTT
>TRBV20-1|TRBJ2-1|few|.
CRGERAYNEQFF
TGCAGGGGGGAAAGGGCCTACAATGAGCAGTTCTTC
>TRBV29-1|TRBJ1-5|many|TRBD1
CSVAGQGNNQPQHF
TGCAGCGTTGCTGGACAGGGCAACAATCAGCCCCAGCATTTT
>TRBV6-1|TRBJ2-1|few|TRBD2
CASGVSGGNEQFF
TGTGCCAGCGGTGTTAGCGGGGGAAATGAGCAGTTCTTC
>TRBV7-9|TRBJ2-1|.|TRBD2
CASSSFGGDNEQFF
TGTGCCAGCAGCTCCTTCGGGGGGGACAATGAGCAGTTCTTC
>TRBV20-1|TRBJ2-7|few|TRBD2
CSARAGLAGETSEQYF
TGCAGTGCTAGAGCGGGACTAGCGGGGGAGACGTCCGAGCAGTACTTC
>TRBV20-1|TRBJ2-1|.|.
CSARTVTEQFF
TGCAGTGCTCGTACTGTCACCGAGCAGTTCTTC
>TRBV10-3|TRBJ2-7|.|TRBD2
CAISEPSGSYEQYF
TGTGCCATCAGTGAGCCTAGCGGGAGCTACGAGCAGTACTTC
>TRBV20-1|TRBJ1-1|many|.
CSARVSLGDTEAFF
TGCAGTGCTAGAGTGTCGCTTGGAGACACTGAAGCTTTCTTT
>TRBV5-1|TRBJ2-7|few|TRBD1
CASSLAPGQGRDF
TGCGCCAGCAGCTTGGCCCCCGGACAGGGTCGGGACTTC
>TRBV11-2|TRBJ2-1|few|.
CASSFSRASLYNEQFF
TGTGCCAGCAGCTTCTCCCGGGCGTCCCTTTACAATGAGCAGTTCTTC
>TRBV7-2|TRBJ2-1|many|TRBD2
CASSLGLAGPSFGQFF
TGTGCCAGCAGCTTAGGCCTAGCGGGACCTTCGTTTGGGCAGTTCTTC
>TRBV7-9|TRBJ1-1|few|.
CASSLVRPPKSEAFF
TGTGCCAGCAGCTTAGTTCGGCCTCCGAAGTCTGAAGCTTTCTTT
>TRBV20-1|TRBJ2-5|few|TRBD1
CSAHRQGIVETQYF
TGCAGTGCCCACCGACAGGGGATTGTGGAGACCCAGTACTTC
>TRBV4-3|TRBJ2-1|.|TRBD1
CASSLQDRVLNEQFF
TGCGCCAGCAGCCTCCAGGACAGGGTTTTAAACGAGCAGTTCTTC
>TRBV19|TRBJ1-5|.|.
CASSLGRQPQHF
TGTGCCAGTAGTTTGGGACGTCAGCCCCAGCATTTT
>TRBV6-2/TRBV6-3|TRBJ2-1|few|.
CASSPPGRATQFF
TGTGCCAGCAGTCCCCCCGGGCGGGCAACGCAGTTCTTC
>TRBV6-2/TRBV6-3|TRBJ2-1|few|.
CASTGLLGNEQFF
TGTGCCAGCACCGGACTCCTGGGGAATGAGCAGTTCTTC
>TRBV4-3|TRBJ2-1|many|TRBD2
CASSQEPLLAGVPQDEQFF
TGCGCCAGCAGCCAAGAGCCCCTACTAGCGGGAGTCCCCCAGGATGAGCAGTTCTTC
>TRBV12-3/TRBV12-4|TRBJ2-1|.|TRBD1
CASREQGNEQFF
TGTGCCAGCAGAGAACAGGGGAATGAGCAGTTCTTC
>TRBV5-1|TRBJ2-1|.|TRBD1
CASSPNRGDLNEQFF
TGCGCCAGCAGCCCTAACAGGGGCGACCTCAATGAGCAGTTCTTC
>TRBV10-3|TRBJ2-7|few|TRBD2
CAISIGLAGVEQYF
TGTGCCATCAGTATTGGACTAGCGGGGGTCGAGCAGTACTTC
>TRBV20-1|TRBJ2-3|few|.
CSAGGSFTDTQYF
TGCAGCGCTGGGGGGTCCTTCACAGATACGCAGTATTTT
>TRBV15|TRBJ1-1|few|.
CATSTQHRAEAFF
TGTGCCACCAGCACTCAGCACAGGGCTGAAGCTTTCTTT
>TRBV6-1|TRBJ1-6|.|.
CATRTEGSYNSPLHF
TGTGCCACCAGAACGGAGGGGTCCTATAATTCACCCCTCCACTTT
>TRBV30|TRBJ2-7|.|.
CACQGTYEQYF
TGTGCCTGTCAGGGTACCTACGAGCAGTACTTC
>TRBV18|TRBJ1-2|few|.
CASSPGRTYGYTF
TGTGCCAGCTCACCAGGACGGACCTATGGCTACACCTTC
>TRBV6-5|TRBJ2-3|few|.
CASSYFGGAREDTQYF
TGTGCCAGCAGTTACTTTGGCGGGGCTCGGGAAGATACGCAGTATTTT
>TRBV11-1|TRBJ2-3|.|TRBD2
CASSPGTSGRIEFGRTDTQYF
TGTGCCAGCAGCCCAGGGACTAGCGGGAGAATCGAGTTCGGGAGAACAGATACGCAGTATTTT
>TRBV20-1|TRBJ2-7|.|.
CSARDHSGNPYEQYF
TGCAGTGCTCGAGATCACTCGGGTAACCCCTACGAGCAGTACTTC
>TRBV7-6|TRBJ2-5|.|.
CASSLDLDQETQYF
TGTGCCAGCAGCTTAGATCTCGACCAAGAGACCCAGTACTTC
>TRBV6-5|TRBJ1-4|many|.
CASSYSAFNEKLFF
TGTGCCAGCAGTTACTCAGCTTTTAATGAAAAACTGTTTTTT
>TRBV5-6|TRBJ1-1|.|.
CASSFGLNAEAFF
TGTGCCAGCAGCTTTGGACTGAACGCCGAAGCTTTCTTT
>TRBV24-1|TRBJ1-2|few|.
CATSDARTPYGYTF
TGTGCCACCAGTGATGCTCGGACCCCCTATGGCTACACCTTC
>TRBV5-1|TRBJ2-5|.|TRBD1
CASSPEGQPGETQYF
TGCGCCAGCAGCCCCGAGGGACAGCCTGGGGAGACCCAGTACTTC
>TRBV7-6|TRBJ2-2|.|.
CASRGVGENTGELFF
TGTGCCAGCAGGGGAGTTGGGGAGAACACCGGGGAGCTGTTTTTT
>TRBV12-3/TRBV12-4|TRBJ2-3|many|.
CASSSSTDTQYF
TGTGCCAGCAGCTCCAGCACAGATACGCAGTATTTT
>TRBV27|TRBJ2-5|many|.
CASSPDSYQETQYF
TGTGCCAGCAGCCCCGACAGTTACCAAGAGACCCAGTACTTC
>TRBV5-1|TRBJ2-3|.|TRBD2
CASSSAGTSGRRRPDTQYF
TGCGCCAGCAGCTCGGCCGGGACTAGCGGGAGGAGGCGGCCAGATACGCAGTATTTT
>TRBV7-3|TRBJ2-1|few|TRBD2
CASSLFGGAINEQFF
TGTGCCAGCAGCTTATTCGGGGGGGCCATCAATGAGCAGTTCTTC
>TRBV6-5|TRBJ2-3|few|.
CASSYGSEAGTRRDTQYF
TGTGCCAGCAGTTACGGGTCTGAGGCGGGGACGCGCCGGGATACGCAGTATTTT
>TRBV10-3|TRBJ2-1|.|TRBD2
CAISPLVGAGENEQFF
TGTGCCATCAGTCCTCTTGTGGGAGCGGGGGAGAATGAGCAGTTCTTC
>TRBV7-3|TRBJ2-1|few|.
CASSKGAYNEQFF
TGTGCCAGCAGTAAGGGGGCCTACAATGAGCAGTTCTTC
>TRBV19|TRBJ2-7|.|TRBD1
CASKVQGADEQYF
TGTGCCAGTAAGGTACAGGGGGCGGACGAGCAGTACTTC